This entry describes one T cell receptor (beta chain). What it recognizes is unknown. Only in-frame clones appear in the TCRdb table, and some are missing; sequencing was by immunoSEQ multiplex PCR. The data contain approximately 15,000 clones, under 80% of them singletons. The sample originates from a study of CD4 T cells in relation to SARS-CoV-2 and coronaviruses. CDR3 length: 15 amino acids. The germline V gene has CDR1 ENHRY and CDR2 SYGVKD. J was trimmed by 1 base and V by 6 bases; bases with no gene match: 8. Before the COVID-19 pandemic, during about 2011-2019, CD4+ T cells were taken from unexposed donors. Isolation of CD4+ T cells took place after approximately eleven days in culture. Testing used SARS-CoV-2 S/N and four cold-coronavirus spikes on unexposed-donor CD4+ T cells, cells permitting.

Material for sequencing was CD4+ T cells from PBMCs, cultured in vitro. The chain employs TRBV10-3 and TRBJ2-7, with 8 bases aligning to TRBD1. The sequence was obtained from a human donor in good health. CDR3 region: CAIRADRVNSYEQYF. The CDR3 DNA reads as TGTGCCATCAGAGCGGACAGGGTTAATTCCTACGAGCAGTACTTC.